This entry lists 20 T cell receptor beta chains sequenced from one sample in a study of a mutant IDH1 vaccine in newly diagnosed glioma. Measured with immunoSEQ multiplex PCR; TCRdb has only the in-frame clones, and not every one. The table lists about 32,000 clones, around 80% of them singletons. Their antigens are not known. The time point: week 35, safety follow-up. With topical imiquimod, each dose of the vaccine consisted of 300 ug of mutant IDH1 20-mer peptide. Specimen: PBMCs, collected from a glioma patient whose treatment included an IDH1 peptide vaccine. The receptors shown here come from a woman aged 40 to 55 with glioma.

The chain uses TRBV2 and TRBJ1-5; maybe TRBD1 (6 bases). V lost 4 bases to trimming and J lost 7 bases, with 17 bases between them. This CDR3 contains 15 residues. The V gene's germline CDR1 is SNHLY and CDR2 FYNNEI. The DNA of the CDR3 is TGTGCCAGCAGTGGCCGGGGGGGCGGAGGACAGCCCCAGCATTTT. Its protein product is CASSGRGGGGQPQHF.

The chain carries TRBV6-1 and TRBJ1-2, with D perhaps TRBD1 (6 bases). CDR1 and CDR2 (germline): MNHNS, SASEGT. This CDR3 comprises 11 residues. V shed 11 bases and J shed 4 bases, with 11 bases lying between them. The CDR3 sequence: CAFRDTYGYTF. The CDR3 nucleotides read TGTGCCTTCCGGGACACCTATGGCTACACCTTC.

A few counts support this clone. The rearrangement uses TRBV25-1 and TRBJ2-2; 7 bases line up with TRBD1. Germline-derived CDR1 and CDR2 are MGHDK and SYGVNS. This CDR3 has 14 residues. Germline trimming cut 3 bases from V and 5 bases from J; bases unmatched to any gene: 3. The CDR3 bases are TGTGCCAGCAGTGACCCAGGGGGAACCGGGGAGCTGTTTTTT. It yields the protein CASSDPGGTGELFF.

This sequence joins TRBV25-1 and TRBJ1-4; the D gene is possibly TRBD1 (6 bases). V lost 6 bases to trimming and J lost 8 bases, with 16 bases between them. Germline V gives CDR1 MGHDK, CDR2 SYGVNS. The CDR3 contains 14 residues. The CDR3, as DNA: TGTGCCAGCAGCCCGGCCGGGGGGCAGGAAAAACTGTTTTTT. It encodes CASSPAGGQEKLFF.

The CDR3 loop is CAWAVDLNQGSYEQYF. DNA for the CDR3: TGTGCCTGGGCTGTAGACCTCAACCAGGGATCCTACGAGCAGTACTTC. This chain joins TRBV30 and TRBJ2-7; possible D gene TRBD1, 5 bases. Germline values: CDR1 GTSNPN, CDR2 SVGIG (reference sequence). V dropped 5 bases and J dropped 1 base, with 21 bases sitting between them. There are 16 residues in the CDR3.

The CDR3 DNA follows: TGTGCCATCAGCGCCCCGACAGGGCCTAACTATGGCTACACCTTC. It encodes CAISAPTGPNYGYTF. The chain employs TRBV10-3 and TRBJ1-2; TRBD1 aligns across 7 bases. Germline V gene lookup returns CDR1 ENHRY and CDR2 SYGVKD. The V gene end was trimmed by 6 bases and the J gene end by 0 bases; junction bases not matched to a gene: 7. The CDR3 is 15 amino acids.

The CDR3 bases are TGTGCCAGTAGGGGAGGGGGCACTGAGCAGTTCTTC. Its protein is CASRGGGTEQFF. The chain carries TRBV19 and TRBJ2-1; possibly TRBD1 or TRBD2 for D (7 bases each). Trimming took 6 bases from V and 9 from J, leaving 12 bases between them. The germline V gene encodes CDR1 LNHDA and CDR2 SQIVND (reference sequence). There are 12 residues in the CDR3.

This chain links TRBV2 with TRBJ2-7; 11 bases line up with TRBD2. V was pared by 7 bases and J by 2 bases, with 4 bases of the junction left unmatched. CDR1 is SNHLY and CDR2 is FYNNEI in the germline V gene. The CDR3 sequence is 14 residues long. CDR3 in amino acids: CASTVGLAAYEQYF. CDR3 nucleotide sequence: TGTGCCAGCACGGTGGGACTAGCGGCCTACGAGCAGTACTTC. The full variable domain, in which reference TRBV2 and TRBJ2-7 provide the parts outside the CDR3, is EPEVTQTPSHQVTQMGQEVILRCVPISNHLYFYWYRQILGQKVEFLVSFYNNEISEKSEIFDDQFSVERPDGSNFTLKIRSTKLEDSAMYFCASTVGLAAYEQYFGPGTRLTVT.

The CDR3 region has the DNA TGTGCCAGCAGGGACCGTTACACAGATACGCAGTATTTT. This codes for CASRDRYTDTQYF. The chain is built from TRBV6-5 and TRBJ2-3, with D unclear. Trimming cost V 6 bases and J 2 bases, with 9 bases left between them. This CDR3 region has 13 residues. Germline-derived CDR1 and CDR2 are MNHEY and SVGAGI.

The J gene is TRBJ1-3, the V gene TRBV29-1; TRBD1 is a possible D gene (6 bases). Deletions cut 4 bases from V and 0 bases from J, with 7 bases between. The CDR3 contains 13 residues. In germline, CDR1 is SQVTM, CDR2 ANQGSEA. The CDR3 sequence: CSVVQGSGNTIYF. The CDR3 DNA reads as TGCAGCGTTGTACAGGGCTCTGGAAACACCATATATTTT.

This rearrangement joins TRBV7-8 to TRBJ2-6, with D perhaps TRBD2 (5 bases). The V gene's germline CDR1 is SGHVS and CDR2 FQNEAQ. The germline V and J ends were trimmed by 0 bases and 0 bases, with 12 bases remaining between them. This CDR3 has 18 residues. CDR3 in DNA: TGTGCCAGCAGCTTAGCCCCAGGAGGAGTCTCTGGGGCCAACGTCCTGACTTTC. Protein: CASSLAPGGVSGANVLTF.

V usage is TRBV5-1 and J usage is TRBJ1-3, with D uncertain. The CDR3 loop spans 14 amino acids. Germline values: CDR1 SGHRS, CDR2 YFSETQ. V lost 0 bases and J 3 bases, leaving 7 bases between the germline ends. Here the CDR3 DNA reads TGCGCCAGCAGCTTGGAAGGAGTTGGAAACACCATATATTTT. It translates to CASSLEGVGNTIYF. The full variable domain, rest sourced from reference TRBV5-1 and TRBJ1-3, is KAGVTQTPRYLIKTRGQQVTLSCSPISGHRSVSWYQQTPGQGLQFLFEYFSETQRNKGNFPGRFSGRQFSNSRSEMNVSTLELGDSALYLCASSLEGVGNTIYFGEGSWLTVV.

The J gene is TRBJ2-7, the V gene TRBV10-2, with TRBD2 as a possible D gene (5 bases). Between the trimmed V and J ends, which lost 4 bases and 6 bases, there was a span of 13 bases. Germline V gene sequence: CDR1 WSHSY, CDR2 SAAADI. CDR3 size: 13 residues. For the CDR3, the DNA is TGCGCCAGCAGTGTCGGAGGCATCATCGAGCAGTACTTC. It specifies CASSVGGIIEQYF.

This clone was detected once. In nucleotides, the CDR3 is TGTGCCTGGACGAGGGGCTGGTCCAGAGGGGGTGTCTACGAGCAGTACTTC. The encoded protein is CAWTRGWSRGGVYEQYF. The V gene is TRBV30, the J gene TRBJ2-7; D is possibly TRBD1 (6 bases). The CDR3 is 17 residues long. V gave up 4 bases and J gave up 3 bases, with 25 bases separating them. CDR1 GTSNPN and CDR2 SVGIG come from the germline V gene (reference sequence).

The chain uses TRBV9 and TRBJ2-7; D remains ambiguous. Between the trimmed V and J ends, which lost 4 bases and 2 bases, there was a span of 13 bases. The CDR3 consists of 14 residues. The germline V gene has CDR1 SGDLS and CDR2 YYNGEE. CDR3 sequence (DNA): TGTGCCAGCAGCCCACAAGTGGTCACCTACGAGCAGTACTTC. Its translation is CASSPQVVTYEQYF. The variable domain in full, with the rest retrieved from reference TRBV9 and TRBJ2-7, is DSGVTQTPKHLITATGQRVTLRCSPRSGDLSVYWYQQSLDQGLQFLIQYYNGEERAKGNILERFSAQQFPDLHSELNLSSLELGDSALYFCASSPQVVTYEQYFGPGTRLTVT.

This clone is a singleton in its sample. V gene TRBV28 combines with J gene TRBJ1-5; the D gene is possibly TRBD1 (5 bases). The V gene lost 3 bases and the J gene lost 4 bases, with 13 bases spanning the gap. CDR1 and CDR2 (germline): MDHEN, SYDVKM. The CDR3 is made up of 15 amino acids. CDR3 in amino acids: CASSFLLGGNQPQHF. The CDR3 DNA reads as TGTGCCAGCAGTTTTCTACTCGGGGGTAATCAGCCCCAGCATTTT.

The V call is TRBV6-1, the J call TRBJ2-3; tentative D call: TRBD1 (5 bases). The CDR3 spans 14 residues. Germline CDR1 is MNHNS and CDR2 is SASEGT. V gave up 6 bases and J gave up 2 bases, with 12 bases separating them. The CDR3 DNA follows: TGTGCCAGCAGCGCTACAGGAAACACAGATACGCAGTATTTT. It yields the protein CASSATGNTDTQYF.

The V call is TRBV2, the J call TRBJ2-3; the match to TRBD2 covers 13 bases. Germline V gene data show CDR1 as SNHLY and CDR2 as FYNNEI. The CDR3 is 15 amino acids. With V trimmed by 8 bases and J by 2 bases, 4 bases remained unmatched. Here the CDR3 DNA reads TGTGCCAGCGGGGGACTAGCGGGGAACACAGATACGCAGTATTTT. This encodes CASGGLAGNTDTQYF.

The genes are TRBV19 and TRBJ2-5; the D gene is possibly TRBD1 (5 bases). This CDR3 has 15 amino acids. Germline V gene data show CDR1 as LNHDA and CDR2 as SQIVND (reference sequence). Trimming took off 5 bases at V and 5 bases at J, with 18 bases between the two ends. Here the CDR3 reads CASSDRPQSYETQYF. Written as DNA, the CDR3 is TGTGCCAGTAGTGACAGACCCCAAAGTTATGAGACCCAGTACTTC. The full variable domain, rest sourced from reference TRBV19 and TRBJ2-5, is DGGITQSPKYLFRKEGQNVTLSCEQNLNHDAMYWYRQDPGQGLRLIYYSQIVNDFQKGDIAEGYSVSREKKESFPLTVTSAQKNPTAFYLCASSDRPQSYETQYFGPGTRLLVL.

This clone turned up a few times. This chain uses TRBV14 with TRBJ1-4; D unresolved. The ends were cut back, 0 bases at V and 4 bases at J, with 12 bases in the middle. The germline gives CDR1 SGHDN, CDR2 FVKESK. This CDR3 is built from 16 residues. In DNA, the CDR3 is TGTGCCAGCAGCCAAGAGGGCGGCGTCTTTAATGAAAAACTGTTTTTT. Translated: CASSQEGGVFNEKLFF.